The clone carrying this T cell receptor beta chain was counted a single time. What it binds is not known. Germline V gives CDR1 MNHNS, CDR2 SASEGT. Trimming removed 2 bases from V and 6 bases from J; junction bases left unmatched: 7. CDR3 length: 14 residues. This sample was included in a study of OX40 agonist ivuxolimab in advanced cancers. Whole-study findings and limits: Patients who responded partially at 0.1-3.0 mg/kg showed clonal expansion ranking among the lowest.

Measured with immunoSEQ multiplex PCR; TCRdb has only the in-frame clones, and not every one. The repertoire has around 34,000 clones, approximately 90% of them found once; the top ten carry 36%. The sample was CD4+ or CD8+ T cells sorted from blood, taken in a trial of the OX40 agonist ivuxolimab. The V and J genes are TRBV6-1 and TRBJ2-7; 7 nucleotides agree with TRBD1. This TCR derives from an adult with an advanced solid tumor such as melanoma, head and neck, liver or kidney cancer. The CDR3 sequence: CASSETRGRSEQYF. The CDR3 coding sequence is TGTGCCAGCAGTGAAACAAGGGGGCGCAGCGAGCAGTACTTC.